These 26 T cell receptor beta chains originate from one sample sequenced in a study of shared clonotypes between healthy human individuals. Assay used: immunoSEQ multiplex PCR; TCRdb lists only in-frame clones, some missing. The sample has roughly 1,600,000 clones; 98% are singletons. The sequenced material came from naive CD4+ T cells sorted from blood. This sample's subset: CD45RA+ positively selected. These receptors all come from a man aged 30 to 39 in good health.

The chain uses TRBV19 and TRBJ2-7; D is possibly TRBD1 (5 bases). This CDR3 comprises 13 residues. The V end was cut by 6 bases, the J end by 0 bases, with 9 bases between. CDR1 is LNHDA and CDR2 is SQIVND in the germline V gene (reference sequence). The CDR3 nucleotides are TGTGCCAGTAGCAAGACAGTCTCCTACGAGCAGTACTTC. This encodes CASSKTVSYEQYF.

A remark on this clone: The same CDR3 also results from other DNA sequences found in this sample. The chain's CDR3 is CASRGGSYEQYF. Here the CDR3 DNA reads TGTGCCAGCAGAGGGGGAAGTTACGAGCAGTACTTC. The V and J genes are TRBV28 and TRBJ2-7; TRBD1 might be the D (6 bases). CDR1 and CDR2 from the germline V gene are MDHEN and SYDVKM. V was trimmed by 6 bases and J by 4 bases, leaving 10 bases between them. CDR3 length: 12 amino acids.

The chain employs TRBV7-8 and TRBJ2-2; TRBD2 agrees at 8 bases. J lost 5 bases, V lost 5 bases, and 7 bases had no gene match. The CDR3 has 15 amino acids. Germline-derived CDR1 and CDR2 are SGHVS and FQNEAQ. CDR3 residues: CASSEAGTRTGELFF. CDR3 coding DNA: TGTGCCAGCAGCGAAGCCGGGACTAGGACCGGGGAGCTGTTTTTT.

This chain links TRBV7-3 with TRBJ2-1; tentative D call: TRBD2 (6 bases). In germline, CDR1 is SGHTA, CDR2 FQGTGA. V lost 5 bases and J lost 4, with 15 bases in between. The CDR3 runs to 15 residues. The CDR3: CASSALLAVYNEQFF. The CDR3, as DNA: TGTGCCAGCAGCGCCCTCTTAGCGGTATACAATGAGCAGTTCTTC.

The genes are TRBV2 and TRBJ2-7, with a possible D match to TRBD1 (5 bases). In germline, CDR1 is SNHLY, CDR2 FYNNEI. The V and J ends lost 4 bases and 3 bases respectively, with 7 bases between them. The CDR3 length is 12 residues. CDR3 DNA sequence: TGTGCCAGCAGTGGAAGGGGCTACGAGCAGTACTTC. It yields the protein CASSGRGYEQYF.

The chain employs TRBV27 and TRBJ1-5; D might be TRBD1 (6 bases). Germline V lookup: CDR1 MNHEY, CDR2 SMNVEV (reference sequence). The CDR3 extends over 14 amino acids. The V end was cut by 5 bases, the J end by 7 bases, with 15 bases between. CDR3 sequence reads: CASSTDRIGQPQHF. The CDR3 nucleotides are TGTGCCAGCAGTACAGACAGGATTGGGCAGCCCCAGCATTTT.

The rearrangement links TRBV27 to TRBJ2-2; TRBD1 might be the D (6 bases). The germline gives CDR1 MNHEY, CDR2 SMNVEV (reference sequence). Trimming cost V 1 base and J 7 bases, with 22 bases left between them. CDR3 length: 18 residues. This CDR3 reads CASSLYREGGKGIGELFF. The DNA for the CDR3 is TGTGCCAGCAGTTTATACAGGGAAGGGGGAAAAGGGATCGGGGAGCTGTTTTTT.

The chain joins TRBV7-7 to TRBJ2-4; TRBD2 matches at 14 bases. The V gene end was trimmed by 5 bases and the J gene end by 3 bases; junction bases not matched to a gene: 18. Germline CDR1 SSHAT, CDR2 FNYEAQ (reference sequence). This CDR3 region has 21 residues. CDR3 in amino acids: CASSPNPGTSGSDSNKNIQYF. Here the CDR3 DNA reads TGTGCCAGCAGCCCAAACCCCGGGACTAGCGGGAGTGATAGCAACAAAAACATTCAGTACTTC.

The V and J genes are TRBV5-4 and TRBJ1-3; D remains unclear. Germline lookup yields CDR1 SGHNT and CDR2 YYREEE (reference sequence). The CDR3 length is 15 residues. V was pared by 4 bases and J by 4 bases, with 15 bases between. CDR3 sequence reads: CASSPREGTGNTIYF. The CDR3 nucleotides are TGTGCCAGCAGCCCGAGGGAGGGTACCGGAAACACCATATATTTT.

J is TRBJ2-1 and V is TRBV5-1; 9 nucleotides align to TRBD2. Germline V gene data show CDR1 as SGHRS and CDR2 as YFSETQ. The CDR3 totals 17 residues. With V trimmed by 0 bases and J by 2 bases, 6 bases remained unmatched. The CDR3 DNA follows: TGCGCCAGCAGCTTGGTGGCTAGCGGGAAAACCTACAATGAGCAGTTCTTC. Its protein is CASSLVASGKTYNEQFF.

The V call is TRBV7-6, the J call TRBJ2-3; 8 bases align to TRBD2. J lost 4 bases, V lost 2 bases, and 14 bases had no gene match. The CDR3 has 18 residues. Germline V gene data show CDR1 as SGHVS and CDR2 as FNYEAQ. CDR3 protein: CASSLKLAGRPSADTQYF. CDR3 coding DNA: TGTGCCAGCAGCTTAAAGTTAGCGGGACGACCGAGTGCAGATACGCAGTATTTT. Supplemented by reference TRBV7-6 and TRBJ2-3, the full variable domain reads GAGVSQSPRYKVTKRGQDVALRCDPISGHVSLYWYRQALGQGPEFLTYFNYEAQQDKSGLPNDRFSAERPEGSISTLTIQRTEQRDSAMYRCASSLKLAGRPSADTQYFGPGTRLTVL.

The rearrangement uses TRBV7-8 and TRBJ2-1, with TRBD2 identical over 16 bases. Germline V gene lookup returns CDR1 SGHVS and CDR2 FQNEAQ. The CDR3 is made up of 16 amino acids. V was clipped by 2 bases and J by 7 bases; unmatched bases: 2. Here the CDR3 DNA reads TGTGCCAGCAGCTTACCGGGACTAGCGGGAGGGAATGAGCAGTTCTTC. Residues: CASSLPGLAGGNEQFF.

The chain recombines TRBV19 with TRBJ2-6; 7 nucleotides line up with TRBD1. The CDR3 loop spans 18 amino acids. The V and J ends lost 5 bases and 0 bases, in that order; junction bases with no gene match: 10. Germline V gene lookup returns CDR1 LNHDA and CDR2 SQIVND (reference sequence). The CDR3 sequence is CASSPTGTRPSGANVLTF. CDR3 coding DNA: TGTGCCAGTAGTCCGACAGGGACCCGACCCTCTGGGGCCAACGTCCTGACTTTC.

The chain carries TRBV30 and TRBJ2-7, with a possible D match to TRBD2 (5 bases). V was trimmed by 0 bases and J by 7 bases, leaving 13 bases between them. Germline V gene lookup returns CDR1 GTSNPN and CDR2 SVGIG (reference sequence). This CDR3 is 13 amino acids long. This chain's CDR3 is CAWSVWESGEQYF. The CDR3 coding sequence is TGTGCCTGGAGTGTGTGGGAGTCGGGGGAGCAGTACTTC.

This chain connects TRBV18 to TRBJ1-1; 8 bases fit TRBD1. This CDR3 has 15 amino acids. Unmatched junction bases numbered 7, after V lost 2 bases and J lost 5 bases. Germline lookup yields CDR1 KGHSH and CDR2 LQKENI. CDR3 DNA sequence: TGTGCCAGCTCACCATACGCAGGGGGCCAGACTGAAGCTTTCTTT. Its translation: CASSPYAGGQTEAFF.

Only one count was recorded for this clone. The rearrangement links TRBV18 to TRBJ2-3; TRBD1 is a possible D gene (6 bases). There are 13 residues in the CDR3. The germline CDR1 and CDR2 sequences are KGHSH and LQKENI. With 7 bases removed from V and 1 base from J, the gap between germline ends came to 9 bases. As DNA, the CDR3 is TGTGCCAGCTTAAGGACAGGCACAGATACGCAGTATTTT. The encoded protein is CASLRTGTDTQYF.

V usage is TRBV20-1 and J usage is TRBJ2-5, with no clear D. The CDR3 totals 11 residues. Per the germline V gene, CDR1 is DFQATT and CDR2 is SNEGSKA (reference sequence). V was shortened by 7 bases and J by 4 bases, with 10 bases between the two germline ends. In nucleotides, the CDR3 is TGCAGTGTTGACCTTAGAGAGACCCAGTACTTC. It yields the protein CSVDLRETQYF.

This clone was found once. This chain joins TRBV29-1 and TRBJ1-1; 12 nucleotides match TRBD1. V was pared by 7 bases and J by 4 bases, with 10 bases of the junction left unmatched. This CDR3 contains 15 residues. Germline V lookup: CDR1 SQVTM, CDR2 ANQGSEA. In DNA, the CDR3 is TGCAGCGCCAGTGGGACAGGGGGCAGGGGCACTGAAGCTTTCTTT. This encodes CSASGTGGRGTEAFF.

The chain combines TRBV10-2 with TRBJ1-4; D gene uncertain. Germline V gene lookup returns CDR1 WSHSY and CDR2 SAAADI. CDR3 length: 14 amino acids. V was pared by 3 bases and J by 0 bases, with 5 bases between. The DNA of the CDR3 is TGCGCCAGCAGTGACACTGCAACTAATGAAAAACTGTTTTTT. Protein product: CASSDTATNEKLFF.

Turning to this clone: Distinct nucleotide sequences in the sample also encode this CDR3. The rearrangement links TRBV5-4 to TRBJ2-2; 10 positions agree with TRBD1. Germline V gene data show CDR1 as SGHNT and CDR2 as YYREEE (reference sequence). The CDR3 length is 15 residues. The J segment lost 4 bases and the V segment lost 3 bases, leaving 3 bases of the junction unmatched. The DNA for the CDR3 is TGTGCCAGCAGCTCGGGACAGGGGAGCACCGGGGAGCTGTTTTTT. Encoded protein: CASSSGQGSTGELFF.

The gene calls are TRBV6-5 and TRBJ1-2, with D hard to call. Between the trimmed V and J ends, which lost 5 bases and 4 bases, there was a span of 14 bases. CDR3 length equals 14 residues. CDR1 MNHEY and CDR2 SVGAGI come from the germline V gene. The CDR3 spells CASSGRFGPYGYTF. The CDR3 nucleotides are TGTGCCAGCAGTGGTAGGTTCGGGCCCTATGGCTACACCTTC.

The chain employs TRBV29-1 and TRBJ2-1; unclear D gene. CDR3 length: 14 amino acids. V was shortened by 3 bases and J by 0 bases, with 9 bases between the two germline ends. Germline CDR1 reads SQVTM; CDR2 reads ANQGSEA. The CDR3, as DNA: TGCAGCGTTGAGGCGTTGAGCTCCTACAATGAGCAGTTCTTC. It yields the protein CSVEALSSYNEQFF.

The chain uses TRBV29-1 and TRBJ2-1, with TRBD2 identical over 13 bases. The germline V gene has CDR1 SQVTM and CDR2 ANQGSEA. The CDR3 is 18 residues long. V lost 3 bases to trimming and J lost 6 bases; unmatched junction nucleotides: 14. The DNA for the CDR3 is TGCAGCGTTGAGTTAGTTACTAGCGGGAGGGCCTCGGGCAATGAGCAGTTCTTC. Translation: CSVELVTSGRASGNEQFF.

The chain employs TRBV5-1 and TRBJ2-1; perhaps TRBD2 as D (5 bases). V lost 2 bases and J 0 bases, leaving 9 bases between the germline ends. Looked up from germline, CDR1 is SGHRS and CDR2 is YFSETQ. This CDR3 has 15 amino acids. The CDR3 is CASSLWRVSYNEQFF. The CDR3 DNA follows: TGCGCCAGCAGCTTATGGCGGGTCTCCTACAATGAGCAGTTCTTC.

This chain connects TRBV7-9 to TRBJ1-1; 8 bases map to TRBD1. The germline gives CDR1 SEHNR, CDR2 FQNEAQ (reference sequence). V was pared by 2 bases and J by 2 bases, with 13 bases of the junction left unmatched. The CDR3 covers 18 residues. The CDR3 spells CASSLRMDRVTTNTEAFF. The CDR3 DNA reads TGTGCCAGCAGCTTACGAATGGACAGGGTGACAACAAACACTGAAGCTTTCTTT.

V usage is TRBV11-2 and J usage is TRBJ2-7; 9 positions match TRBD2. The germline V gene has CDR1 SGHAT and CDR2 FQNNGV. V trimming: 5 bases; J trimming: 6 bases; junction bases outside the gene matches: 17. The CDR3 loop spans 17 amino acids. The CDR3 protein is CASSALTGTSFTSEQYF. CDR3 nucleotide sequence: TGTGCCAGCAGCGCCCTCACCGGGACTAGCTTTACTAGCGAGCAGTACTTC.